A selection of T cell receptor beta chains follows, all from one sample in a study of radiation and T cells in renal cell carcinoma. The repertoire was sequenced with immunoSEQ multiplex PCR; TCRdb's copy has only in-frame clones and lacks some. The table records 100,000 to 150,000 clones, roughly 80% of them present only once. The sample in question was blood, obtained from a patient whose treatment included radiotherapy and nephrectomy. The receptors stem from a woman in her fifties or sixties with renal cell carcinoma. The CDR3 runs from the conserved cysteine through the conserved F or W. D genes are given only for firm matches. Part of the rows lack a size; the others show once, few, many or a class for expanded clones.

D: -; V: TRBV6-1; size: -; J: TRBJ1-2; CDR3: CASSEDRGRYYGYTF; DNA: TGTGCCAGCAGTGAAGATAGGGGGAGGTACTATGGCTACACCTTC
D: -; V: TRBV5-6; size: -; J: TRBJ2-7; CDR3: CASSLGVRGEQYF; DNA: TGTGCCAGCAGCTTGGGGGTGCGGGGCGAGCAGTACTTC
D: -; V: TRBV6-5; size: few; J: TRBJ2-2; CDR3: CASRTGQNTGELFF; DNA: TGTGCCAGCAGGACCGGACAGAACACCGGGGAGCTGTTTTTT
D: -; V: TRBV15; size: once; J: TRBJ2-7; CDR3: CATSRAWQGTYEQYF; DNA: TGTGCCACCAGCAGAGCCTGGCAGGGCACCTACGAGCAGTACTTC
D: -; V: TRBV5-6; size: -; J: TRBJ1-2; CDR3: CASSLSSNYGYTF; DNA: TGTGCCAGCAGCTTGTCAAGCAACTATGGCTACACCTTC
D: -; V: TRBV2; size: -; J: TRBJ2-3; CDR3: CASSVDSGDTQYF; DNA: TGTGCCAGCAGTGTAGATAGCGGAGATACGCAGTATTTT
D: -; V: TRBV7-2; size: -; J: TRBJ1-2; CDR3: CASSPTRVGGYTF; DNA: TGTGCCAGCAGCCCCACCAGGGTTGGGGGCTACACCTTC
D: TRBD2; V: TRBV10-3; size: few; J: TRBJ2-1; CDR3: CAISAPREGGTAGKQFF; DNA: TGTGCCATCAGTGCGCCACGTGAGGGAGGGACGGCCGGTAAGCAGTTCTTC
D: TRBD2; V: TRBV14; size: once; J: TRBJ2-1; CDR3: CASSQAGVAGYNEQFF; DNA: TGTGCCAGCAGCCAAGCCGGGGTAGCGGGGTACAATGAGCAGTTCTTC
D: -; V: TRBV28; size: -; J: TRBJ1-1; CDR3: CASSLRRSGVAFF; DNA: TGTGCCAGCAGTTTGCGGCGATCAGGGGTGGCTTTCTTT
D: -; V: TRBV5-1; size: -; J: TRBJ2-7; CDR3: CASGRDAISYEQYF; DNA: TGCGCCAGCGGCCGGGACGCCATCTCCTACGAGCAGTACTTC
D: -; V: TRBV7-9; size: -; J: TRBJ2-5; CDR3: CASSLGDFTTLVQETQYF; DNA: TGTGCCAGCAGCTTAGGTGACTTTACGACACTAGTTCAAGAGACCCAGTACTTC
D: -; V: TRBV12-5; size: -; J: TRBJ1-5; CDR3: CASVRDLGNQPQHF; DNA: TGTGCTAGTGTCCGGGACCTTGGGAATCAGCCCCAGCATTTT
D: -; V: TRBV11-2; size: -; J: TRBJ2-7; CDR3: CASSLDSSTEYEQYF; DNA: TGTGCCAGCAGCTTAGATTCATCGACGGAGTACGAGCAGTACTTC
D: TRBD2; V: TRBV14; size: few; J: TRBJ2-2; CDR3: CASSPTTSGGPGELFF; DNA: TGTGCCAGCAGCCCGACGACTAGCGGGGGCCCCGGGGAGCTGTTTTTT
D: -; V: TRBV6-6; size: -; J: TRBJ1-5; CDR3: CASSALERGPSQPQHF; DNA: TGTGCCAGCAGTGCTTTGGAAAGGGGCCCGAGCCAGCCCCAGCATTTT
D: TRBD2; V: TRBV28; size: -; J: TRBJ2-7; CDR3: CASSAPGTSGYEQYF; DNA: TGTGCCAGCAGCGCTCCCGGGACTAGCGGCTACGAGCAGTACTTC
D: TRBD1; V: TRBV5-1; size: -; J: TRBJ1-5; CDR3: CASSLSEQGAGQPQHF; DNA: TGCGCCAGCAGCTTGAGCGAACAGGGGGCAGGACAGCCCCAGCATTTT
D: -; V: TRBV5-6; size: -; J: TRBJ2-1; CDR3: CASRSTGLPYNEQFF; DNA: TGTGCCAGCAGATCGACAGGATTACCCTACAATGAGCAGTTCTTC
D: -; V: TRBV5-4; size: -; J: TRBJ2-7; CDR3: CASSPAVLPYEQYF; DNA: TGTGCCAGCAGCCCAGCGGTTTTACCCTACGAGCAGTACTTC
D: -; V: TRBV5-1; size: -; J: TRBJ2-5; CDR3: CASSLPLRDPQETQYF; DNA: TGCGCCAGCAGCTTGCCCCTGCGGGACCCCCAAGAGACCCAGTACTTC
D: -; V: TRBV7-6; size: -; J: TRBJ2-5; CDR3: CASSPSGPKETQYF; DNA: TGTGCCAGCAGCCCCAGTGGGCCCAAAGAGACCCAGTACTTC
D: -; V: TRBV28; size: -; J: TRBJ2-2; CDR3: CASNLEAGELFF; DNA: TGTGCCAGCAACCTAGAGGCCGGGGAGCTGTTTTTT
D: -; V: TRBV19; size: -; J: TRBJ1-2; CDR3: CASLPGNYGGYTF; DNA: TGTGCCAGTCTACCAGGGAACTATGGCGGCTACACCTTC
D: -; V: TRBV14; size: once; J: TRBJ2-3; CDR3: CASSKGLSTDTQYF; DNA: TGTGCCAGCAGCAAGGGCTTGAGCACAGATACGCAGTATTTT
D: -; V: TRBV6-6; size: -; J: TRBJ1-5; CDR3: CASSYPDSFNQPQHF; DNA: TGTGCCAGCAGTTACCCAGACAGCTTCAATCAGCCCCAGCATTTT
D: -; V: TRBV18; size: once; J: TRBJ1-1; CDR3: CASSPGRGGTEAFF; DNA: TGTGCCAGCTCACCTGGGAGGGGTGGTACTGAAGCTTTCTTT
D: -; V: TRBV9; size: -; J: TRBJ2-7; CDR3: CASSVDNGFNEQYF; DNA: TGTGCCAGCAGCGTCGATAACGGGTTCAACGAGCAGTACTTC
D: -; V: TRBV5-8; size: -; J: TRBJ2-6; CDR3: CASRLNGANVLTF; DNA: TGTGCCAGCCGACTAAATGGGGCCAACGTCCTGACTTTC
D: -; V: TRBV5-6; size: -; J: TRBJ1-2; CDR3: CASSLGALYGYTF; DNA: TGTGCCAGCAGCTTGGGGGCCCTCTATGGCTACACCTTC
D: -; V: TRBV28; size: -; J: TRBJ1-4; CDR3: CASSQEGASTNEKLFF; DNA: TGTGCCAGCAGTCAGGAAGGGGCTTCAACTAATGAAAAACTGTTTTTT
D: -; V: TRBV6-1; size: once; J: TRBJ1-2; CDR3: CASAQAPGDYGYTF; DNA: TGTGCCAGCGCCCAGGCCCCGGGGGACTATGGCTACACCTTC
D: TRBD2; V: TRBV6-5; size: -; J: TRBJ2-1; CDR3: CASSYGSTSGMSEQFF; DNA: TGTGCCAGCAGTTATGGTTCGACTAGCGGGATGAGTGAGCAGTTCTTC
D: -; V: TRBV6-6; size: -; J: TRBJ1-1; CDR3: CASSYAQGMNTEAFF; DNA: TGTGCCAGCAGTTACGCGCAGGGAATGAACACTGAAGCTTTCTTT
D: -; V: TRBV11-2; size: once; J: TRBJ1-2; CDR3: CASSLDLAYYGYTF; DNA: TGTGCCAGCAGCTTAGATCTAGCCTACTATGGCTACACCTTC
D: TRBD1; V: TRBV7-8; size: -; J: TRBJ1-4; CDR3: CASSRTGLNEKLFF; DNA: TGTGCCAGCAGTCGGACAGGGTTAAATGAAAAACTGTTTTTT
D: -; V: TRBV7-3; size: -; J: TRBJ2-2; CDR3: CASSFLRAGELFF; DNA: TGTGCCAGCAGCTTTTTACGGGCGGGGGAGCTGTTTTTT
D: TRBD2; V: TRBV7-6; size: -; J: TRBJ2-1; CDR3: CASTSSGRNNYNEQFF; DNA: TGTGCCAGCACAAGTAGCGGGCGAAATAATTACAATGAGCAGTTCTTC
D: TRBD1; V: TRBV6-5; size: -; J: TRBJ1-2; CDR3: CASSPGQGGYGYTF; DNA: TGTGCCAGCAGCCCTGGACAGGGTGGCTATGGCTACACCTTC
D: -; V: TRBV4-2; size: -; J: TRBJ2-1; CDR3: CASSFIPGDEQFF; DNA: TGTGCCAGCAGCTTTATCCCGGGGGATGAGCAGTTCTTC
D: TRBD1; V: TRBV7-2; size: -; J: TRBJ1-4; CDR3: CASSLERAGGNEKLFF; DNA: TGTGCCAGCAGCTTAGAAAGGGCAGGGGGCAATGAAAAACTGTTTTTT
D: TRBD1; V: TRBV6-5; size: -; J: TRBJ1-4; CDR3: CASSSIRDRGEKLFF; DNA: TGTGCCAGCAGTTCCATCCGGGACAGGGGTGAAAAACTGTTTTTT
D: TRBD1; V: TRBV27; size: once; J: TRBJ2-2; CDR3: CASSHLGTGLTGELFF; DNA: TGTGCCAGCAGCCACCTCGGGACAGGCCTTACCGGGGAGCTGTTTTTT
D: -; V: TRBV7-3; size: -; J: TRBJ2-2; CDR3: CASSSPQGGNTGELFF; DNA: TGTGCCAGCAGCTCCCCCCAGGGCGGGAACACCGGGGAGCTGTTTTTT
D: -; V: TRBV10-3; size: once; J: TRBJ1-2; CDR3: CAISESPGADYGYTF; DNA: TGTGCCATCAGTGAGTCCCCGGGAGCGGACTATGGCTACACCTTC
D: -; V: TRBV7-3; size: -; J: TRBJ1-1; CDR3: CASGLFADTEAFF; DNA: TGTGCCAGCGGACTTTTCGCAGACACTGAAGCTTTCTTT
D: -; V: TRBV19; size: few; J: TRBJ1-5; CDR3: CASAMTAYSNQPQHF; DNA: TGTGCCAGTGCCATGACAGCCTATAGCAATCAGCCCCAGCATTTT
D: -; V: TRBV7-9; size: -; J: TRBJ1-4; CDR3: CASSLGGGANEKLFF; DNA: TGTGCCAGCAGCTTAGGCGGGGGAGCTAATGAAAAACTGTTTTTT
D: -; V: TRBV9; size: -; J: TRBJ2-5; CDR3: CASSFSRGGWETQYF; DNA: TGTGCCAGCAGCTTTAGTCGAGGGGGGTGGGAGACCCAGTACTTC
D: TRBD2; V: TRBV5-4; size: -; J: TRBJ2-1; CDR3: CASSSGAGGRGQFF; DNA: TGTGCCAGCAGCTCGGGGGCGGGGGGACGAGGGCAGTTCTTC
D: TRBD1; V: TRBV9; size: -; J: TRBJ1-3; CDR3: CASSARGQGSGNTIYF; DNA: TGTGCCAGCAGCGCTAGGGGACAGGGCTCTGGAAACACCATATATTTT
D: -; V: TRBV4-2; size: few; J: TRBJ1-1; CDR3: CASSQVITAERTSF; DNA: TGTGCCAGCAGCCAAGTCATAACCGCCGAGAGGACATCTTTT
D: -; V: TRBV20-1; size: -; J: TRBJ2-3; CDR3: CSARGVDTQYF; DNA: TGCAGTGCTAGAGGAGTAGATACGCAGTATTTT
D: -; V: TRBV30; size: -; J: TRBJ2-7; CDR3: CAWTRRFSVYEQYF; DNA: TGTGCCTGGACCCGAAGGTTCAGCGTCTACGAGCAGTACTTC
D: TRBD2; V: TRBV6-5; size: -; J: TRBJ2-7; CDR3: CASSDSGGSYEQYF; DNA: TGTGCCAGCAGTGATAGCGGGGGTTCCTACGAGCAGTACTTC
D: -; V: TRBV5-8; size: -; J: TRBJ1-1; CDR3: CASSPPHTEAFF; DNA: TGTGCCAGCAGCCCCCCCCACACTGAAGCTTTCTTT
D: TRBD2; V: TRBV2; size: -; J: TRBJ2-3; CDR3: CASSPQRGTGDTQYF; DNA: TGTGCCAGCAGCCCCCAGCGGGGGACGGGAGATACGCAGTATTTT
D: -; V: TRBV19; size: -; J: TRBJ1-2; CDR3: CASRRGTGFDYGYTF; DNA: TGTGCCAGTAGAAGGGGAACAGGGTTCGACTATGGCTACACCTTC
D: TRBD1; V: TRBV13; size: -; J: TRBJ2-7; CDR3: CASSSRTGALYYEQYF; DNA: TGTGCCAGCAGCTCTCGGACAGGGGCCTTATACTACGAGCAGTACTTC